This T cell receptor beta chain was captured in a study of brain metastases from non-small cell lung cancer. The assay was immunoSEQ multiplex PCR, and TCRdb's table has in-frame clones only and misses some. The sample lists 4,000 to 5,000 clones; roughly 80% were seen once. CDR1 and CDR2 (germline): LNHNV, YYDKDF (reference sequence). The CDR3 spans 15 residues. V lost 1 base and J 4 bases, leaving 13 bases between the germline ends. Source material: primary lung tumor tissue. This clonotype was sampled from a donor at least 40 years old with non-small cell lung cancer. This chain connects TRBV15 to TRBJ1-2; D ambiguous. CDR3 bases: TGTGCCACCAGCAGAGGACTCGGGTTGACCTATGGCTACACCTTC. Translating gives CATSRGLGLTYGYTF.